This entry lists 27 T cell receptor beta chains sequenced from one sample in a study of blood T cells in healthy people across ages. Next came a second PCR, run for about 7 to 11 cycles, which used a sample-barcoded 5' primer along with a J-beta primer mix. TCRdb re-called the 5' RACE reads with MiXCR, one entry per CDR3 protein. The table has some 920,000 distinct CDR3 sequences, about 51% seen once. The sequenced material came from blood. These receptors came from an older woman in good health.

Only a few counts were recorded for this clonotype. This rearrangement joins TRBV15 to TRBJ2-1; either TRBD1 or TRBD2 may supply D (5 bases each). Germline V CDR1 and CDR2: LNHNV, YYDKDF (reference sequence). The V gene lost 0 bases and the J gene lost 15 bases, with 12 bases spanning the gap. There are 12 residues in the CDR3. The CDR3 DNA is TGTGCCACCAGCAGAGACCGGGACCGGCGGTTCTTC. Amino acid sequence: CATSRDRDRRFF.

The V call is TRBV29-1, the J call TRBJ2-7; 7 bases line up with TRBD2. The junction had 21 bases not matched to a gene; V was cut back by 4 bases and J by 3 bases. Germline V lookup: CDR1 SQVTM, CDR2 ANQGSEA. The CDR3 sequence is 18 residues long. Here the CDR3 DNA reads TGCAGCGTTGGGGGCGGCAGCGCCCAGCGGGGAGGACTCTACGAGCAGTACTTC. Translating it yields CSVGGGSAQRGGLYEQYF.

As for this clonotype: At one boundary the junction diverges from the germline segment, which might be a read error. This chain uses TRBV6-2 or TRBV6-3 with TRBJ2-1; D might be TRBD2 (6 bases). Germline V gene lookup returns CDR1 MNHEY and CDR2 SVGEGT. The CDR3 has 17 residues. CDR3 bases: TGTGCCAGCAGTTACTCACCGGGGGACCAGCCCAACAATGAGCGGTTCTTC. Encoded protein: CASSYSPGDQPNNERFF.

The CDR3 loop is CSGGGSSGGYTF. The CDR3 coding sequence is TGCAGTGGTGGGGGGAGTTCAGGTGGCTACACCTTC. This chain connects TRBV20-1 to TRBJ1-2; D might be TRBD1 (5 bases). This CDR3 comprises 12 residues. The germline CDR1 and CDR2 sequences are DFQATT and SNEGSKA (reference sequence). V lost 7 bases, J lost 7 bases, and 16 bases lay in between.

V is TRBV7-2 and J is TRBJ2-3; D may correspond to TRBD1 or TRBD2 (7 bases each). The CDR3 length is 14 residues. V lost 4 bases, J lost 6 bases, and 14 bases lay in between. Germline-derived CDR1 and CDR2 are SGHTA and FQGNSA. CDR3 in DNA: TGTGCCAGCAGCTCCAGCGGGACAGTGGATACGCAGTATTTT. Protein sequence: CASSSSGTVDTQYF.

The V call is TRBV28, the J call TRBJ2-1; D not resolved. Germline-derived CDR1 and CDR2 are MDHEN and SYDVKM. The CDR3 contains 16 residues. Trimming removed 1 base at V and 9 bases at J, with 19 bases between. The CDR3: CASSLSAPLPGTEQFF. CDR3 DNA: TGTGCCAGCAGTTTATCTGCCCCACTCCCAGGAACTGAGCAGTTCTTC. The full variable domain, in which reference TRBV28 and TRBJ2-1 provide the parts outside the CDR3, is DVKVTQSSRYLVKRTGEKVFLECVQDMDHENMFWYRQDPGLGLRLIYFSYDVKMKEKGDIPEGYSVSREKKERFSLILESASTNQTSMYLCASSLSAPLPGTEQFFGPGTRLTVL.

V gene TRBV27 combines with J gene TRBJ2-7, with D perhaps TRBD1 (6 bases). This CDR3 has 13 amino acids. Looked up from germline, CDR1 is MNHEY and CDR2 is SMNVEV (reference sequence). Trimming took off 6 bases at V and 6 bases at J, with 15 bases between the two ends. The CDR3: CASSVNRDCEQYF. Here the CDR3 DNA reads TGTGCCAGCAGCGTGAACAGGGATTGCGAGCAGTACTTC.

In this sample, this clonotype turned up once. The chain couples TRBV28 to TRBJ1-2; TRBD1 is a possible D gene (5 bases). This CDR3 is built from 15 residues. Germline CDR1 is MDHEN and CDR2 is SYDVKM. Trimming left V 5 bases short and J 4 bases short, with 17 bases between. The CDR3: CASSPPATRGYGYTF. CDR3 DNA: TGTGCCAGCAGTCCCCCCGCGACAAGGGGCTATGGCTACACCTTC.

As concerns this clonotype: One junction end does not reproduce the germline sequence, and a read error may be involved. V is TRBV4-3 and J is TRBJ2-3; D is perhaps TRBD1 (5 bases). Germline V gene lookup returns CDR1 LGHNA and CDR2 YSLEER. This CDR3 contains 14 residues. The CDR3 region is CASSHLQSTGTQYF. For the CDR3, the DNA is TGCGCCAGCAGCCACTTACAGAGCACAGGTACGCAGTATTTT.

The chain couples TRBV5-1 to TRBJ2-5; 7 bases line up with TRBD2. Germline lookup yields CDR1 SGHRS and CDR2 YFSETQ. Trimming removed 0 bases from V and 2 bases from J; junction bases left unmatched: 7. This CDR3 is 16 amino acids long. CDR3 amino acids: CASSLEPRGLQETQYF. DNA of the CDR3: TGCGCCAGCAGCTTGGAACCGCGGGGACTACAAGAGACCCAGTACTTC.

This chain links TRBV12-3 or TRBV12-4 with TRBJ2-1, with 7 nucleotides matching TRBD1. This CDR3 spans 15 amino acids. Trimming removed 5 bases from V and 3 bases from J; junction bases left unmatched: 7. For the CDR3, the DNA is TGTGCCAGCAGTCCCGGGACAGCTGTCTACAATGAGCAGTTCTTC. It specifies CASSPGTAVYNEQFF.

The V and J genes are TRBV9 and TRBJ1-2; TRBD1 matches 9 bases. Germline V gene sequence: CDR1 SGDLS, CDR2 YYNGEE. CDR3 length: 15 residues. Trimming took 3 bases from V and 4 from J; bases not matched to a gene: 7. DNA of the CDR3: TGTGCCAGCAGCGCTCCACAGGGGGCTGTCTATGGCTACACCTTC. It is translated as CASSAPQGAVYGYTF. Full variable domain (rest looked up from reference TRBV9 and TRBJ1-2): DSGVTQTPKHLITATGQRVTLRCSPRSGDLSVYWYQQSLDQGLQFLIQYYNGEERAKGNILERFSAQQFPDLHSELNLSSLELGDSALYFCASSAPQGAVYGYTFGSGTRLTVV.

This clonotype was recorded only once. This chain links TRBV10-3 with TRBJ2-5; 11 bases align to TRBD1. The tail of the sequence fits TRBJ2-1 better, so the J call may be wrong. CDR1 and CDR2 from the germline V gene are ENHRY and SYGVKD. The CDR3 is 14 amino acids. CDR3 region: CATRTGGYQETQFF. CDR3 sequence (DNA): TGTGCCACCAGGACAGGGGGCTACCAAGAGACCCAGTTCTTC.

The CDR3 nucleotides are TGTGCCAGCAGTTCACCCGAAGAGGGGGCCTACGAGCAGTACTTC. Protein product: CASSSPEEGAYEQYF. The genes are TRBV27 and TRBJ2-7; a possible D gene is TRBD1 (6 bases). Germline CDR1 is MNHEY and CDR2 is SMNVEV (reference sequence). CDR3 length: 15 residues. V lost 4 bases to trimming and J lost 2 bases, with 15 bases between them.

This clonotype was detected only once. This rearrangement joins TRBV2 to TRBJ2-3, with 9 positions matching TRBD1. The CDR3 sequence is 13 residues long. With 8 bases clipped from V and 6 bases from J, the junction kept 6 bases outside the gene matches. CDR1 and CDR2 from the germline V gene are SNHLY and FYNNEI. The CDR3 coding sequence is TGTGCCAGCGCTGGGACAGGGTGGGATACGCAGTATTTT. Translating gives CASAGTGWDTQYF.

This clonotype was found once. V usage is TRBV7-8 and J usage is TRBJ1-5; TRBD1 is a possible D gene (6 bases). The V end lost 1 base, the J end lost 7 bases, and 14 bases lay between the germline ends. In germline, CDR1 is SGHVS, CDR2 FQNEAQ. This CDR3 has 15 residues. In nucleotides, the CDR3 is TGTGCCAGCAGCTTAGATGGCAGGGGTGACCAGCCCCAGCATTTT. Residues: CASSLDGRGDQPQHF.

The J gene is TRBJ1-1, the V gene TRBV7-9; a weak D match, TRBD1 (6 bases). Germline V CDR1 and CDR2: SEHNR, FQNEAQ (reference sequence). The V end lost 6 bases, the J end lost 5 bases, and 22 bases lay between the germline ends. This CDR3 contains 16 residues. Here the CDR3 DNA reads TGTGCCAGCAGTCTAGAGGCCAGGGGAAATGGGACTGAAGCTTTCTTT. Its protein is CASSLEARGNGTEAFF.

The chain employs TRBV20-1 and TRBJ1-1; D perhaps matches TRBD1 (5 bases). The CDR3 consists of 14 residues. CDR1 DFQATT and CDR2 SNEGSKA come from the germline V gene (reference sequence). Trimming took off 5 bases at V and 5 bases at J, with 18 bases between the two ends. The CDR3 nucleotides are TGCAGTGCTCTTCGCCGTTACAAGGGGACTGAAGCTTTCTTT. Its translation: CSALRRYKGTEAFF.

The chain is built from TRBV7-2 and TRBJ2-7; TRBD2 aligns across 7 bases. This CDR3 has 16 amino acids. Per germline, CDR1 SGHTA and CDR2 FQGNSA. V lost 5 bases to trimming and J lost 6 bases; unmatched junction nucleotides: 16. DNA for the CDR3: TGTGCCAGCAGCCAAGCGGGGAACATTGGGGGAGGCGAGCAGTACTTC. This gives the protein CASSQAGNIGGGEQYF. The complete variable domain, with remaining parts taken from reference TRBV7-2 and TRBJ2-7, reads GAGVSQSPSNKVTEKGKDVELRCDPISGHTALYWYRQSLGQGLEFLIYFQGNSAPDKSGLPSDRFSAERTGGSVSTLTIQRTQQEDSAVYLCASSQAGNIGGGEQYFGPGTRLTVT.

The chain joins TRBV20-1 to TRBJ2-5, with D perhaps TRBD1 (6 bases). CDR3 length equals 16 residues. Germline lookup yields CDR1 DFQATT and CDR2 SNEGSKA (reference sequence). The V and J ends lost 6 bases and 5 bases respectively, with 25 bases between them. As DNA, the CDR3 is TGCAGTGCAACGGACAGAGCGGTGAAGCGTTTGGAGACCCAGTACTTC. Translated: CSATDRAVKRLETQYF.

The chain joins TRBV7-9 to TRBJ2-5; a weak D match, TRBD2 (5 bases). Germline V gene data show CDR1 as SEHNR and CDR2 as FQNEAQ (reference sequence). V lost 8 bases, J lost 0 bases, and 16 bases lay in between. CDR3 length: 15 residues. The DNA of the CDR3 is TGTGCCAGCGGCATTCCAGCGGCGTACCAAGAGACCCAGTACTTC. Translating it yields CASGIPAAYQETQYF.

Here the CDR3 reads CASSVYRNYGYTF. The CDR3 bases are TGTGCCAGCAGTGTGTACCGGAACTATGGCTACACCTTC. This chain connects TRBV12-3 or TRBV12-4 to TRBJ1-2; no clear D gene. Trimming took 5 bases from V and 2 from J, leaving 9 bases between them. CDR3 length: 13 amino acids.

This clonotype has ten or more counts. The chain joins TRBV7-2 to TRBJ2-1, with TRBD2 matching over 12 bases. The CDR3 runs 17 residues. With 5 bases clipped from V and 8 bases from J, the junction kept 13 bases outside the gene matches. The germline CDR1 and CDR2 sequences are SGHTA and FQGNSA. For the CDR3, the DNA is TGTGCCAGCAGCCTTACTCGGACTAGCGGGATAAGGGATGAGCAGTTCTTC. Translated: CASSLTRTSGIRDEQFF. The full variable domain, completed using reference TRBV7-2 and TRBJ2-1, is GAGVSQSPSNKVTEKGKDVELRCDPISGHTALYWYRQSLGQGLEFLIYFQGNSAPDKSGLPSDRFSAERTGGSVSTLTIQRTQQEDSAVYLCASSLTRTSGIRDEQFFGPGTRLTVL.

The V call is TRBV6-2 or TRBV6-3, the J call TRBJ2-7; 8 positions agree with TRBD2. The J call may be incorrect, as the DNA end agrees better with TRBJ2-5. CDR1 is MNHEY and CDR2 is SVGEGT in the germline V gene. The length of the CDR3 is 15 residues. The CDR3 region is CASSTLGTSGETQYF. CDR3 sequence (DNA): TGTGCCAGCAGCACTCTAGGGACTAGTGGCGAGACCCAGTACTTC.

The chain joins TRBV27 to TRBJ1-2; TRBD1 matches 12 bases. This CDR3 has 15 residues. The germline V gene encodes CDR1 MNHEY and CDR2 SMNVEV (reference sequence). The V gene end was trimmed by 5 bases and the J gene end by 7 bases; junction bases not matched to a gene: 8. CDR3 DNA sequence: TGTGCCAGCAGTCCCTCCGGGACAGGGGGCGCTGGCTACACCTTC. Translating gives CASSPSGTGGAGYTF.

V and J are TRBV2 and TRBJ2-1; TRBD2 matches at 7 bases. The germline CDR1 and CDR2 sequences are SNHLY and FYNNEI. With V trimmed by 2 bases and J by 10 bases, 8 bases remained unmatched. This CDR3 has 14 residues. The CDR3 coding sequence is TGTGCCAGCAGTGAAATTAGGACTAGTGGAGAGCAGTTCTTC. It specifies CASSEIRTSGEQFF.

This clonotype was observed a few times. This CDR3 reads CASSLGTGVQYEQYF. In DNA form, the CDR3 reads TGTGCCAGCAGCTTGGGGACAGGGGTACAATACGAGCAGTACTTC. The chain links TRBV5-5 to TRBJ2-7, with 9 bases identical to TRBD1. CDR1 is SGHKS and CDR2 is YYEKEE in the germline V gene (reference sequence). Losses at the gene ends were 0 bases for V and 4 bases for J; bases not matched to a gene: 5. The CDR3 extends over 15 amino acids. Based on the CDR3 plus reference TRBV5-5 and TRBJ2-7, the full variable domain is DAGVTQSPTHLIKTRGQQVTLRCSPISGHKSVSWYQQVLGQGPQFIFQYYEKEERGRGNFPDRFSARQFPNYSSELNVNALLLGDSALYLCASSLGTGVQYEQYFGPGTRLTVT.